Listed below are T cell receptor beta chains from one sample, sequenced in a study of blood T cell repertoires in COVID-19. The data were produced by immunoSEQ multiplex PCR, yet TCRdb's version contains in-frame clones alone and is incomplete. This table holds about 130,000 clones, around 77% found once. Material: peripheral blood. Receptor source: a human donor in a cohort sampled during active COVID-19. Each CDR3 is given with its conserved first and last residue. Each record gives: V gene, clone size, J gene, CDR3 protein. Not all rows give a size; the values are once, few, many and, for expanded clones, a class.

TRBV3-1/TRBV3-2,.,TRBJ2-2,CARSQGGGGSTGELFF
TRBV7-9,once,TRBJ2-5,CASSPGVQETQYF
TRBV6-5,.,TRBJ2-7,CATGTGGQYEQYF
TRBV25-1,once,TRBJ2-5,CASSPMGGQGFQETQYF
TRBV5-1,.,TRBJ2-7,CASSFGGTYEQYF
TRBV19,few,TRBJ1-6,CASSTYDRPPTGTLHF
TRBV28,medium-sized,TRBJ2-1,CASSLTEGQGVEQFF
TRBV19,.,TRBJ1-5,CASSMDRGDLPQHF
TRBV29-1,.,TRBJ1-1,CSVATGGLGF
TRBV18,.,TRBJ1-4,CASSPPMGAVGNEKLFF
TRBV6-5,.,TRBJ1-2,CASSSVYGYTF
TRBV13,once,TRBJ1-6,CASSPRWQGRSPLHF
TRBV10-1,.,TRBJ2-3,CASSAFQGPYTDTQYF
TRBV4-2,.,TRBJ2-6,CASSVQRGGFTGANVLTF
TRBV6-5,.,TRBJ1-4,CASSLQTGGNEKLFF
TRBV7-9,.,TRBJ2-5,CASSFGTSGGAPETQYF
TRBV7-9,.,TRBJ2-7,CASSPGGGVPYEQYF
TRBV11-2,.,TRBJ2-3,CASLPGQVSGDTQYF
TRBV28,.,TRBJ2-6,CASSFIGGPGANVLTF
TRBV5-8,few,TRBJ1-5,CASSLGQKINQPQHF
TRBV2,.,TRBJ2-5,CASSADGETQYF
TRBV29-1,.,TRBJ2-1,CSVELEDRVYNEQFF
TRBV20-1,.,TRBJ1-5,CSASRVSQPQHF
TRBV20-1,.,TRBJ2-5,CSASRGSSGRVRGETQYF
TRBV19,.,TRBJ1-1,CASSSRQNTEAFF
TRBV5-3,.,TRBJ2-5,CARSLARTVPWIQETQYF
TRBV27,.,TRBJ1-2,CASSLMAADNYGYTF
TRBV24-1,.,TRBJ2-7,CATSPSTGGYEQYF
TRBV7-8,.,TRBJ2-2,CASSPSANTGELFF
TRBV5-1,once,TRBJ2-1,CASSVAGSSYNEQFF
TRBV12-5,few,TRBJ2-7,CASGLVHRGAEQYF